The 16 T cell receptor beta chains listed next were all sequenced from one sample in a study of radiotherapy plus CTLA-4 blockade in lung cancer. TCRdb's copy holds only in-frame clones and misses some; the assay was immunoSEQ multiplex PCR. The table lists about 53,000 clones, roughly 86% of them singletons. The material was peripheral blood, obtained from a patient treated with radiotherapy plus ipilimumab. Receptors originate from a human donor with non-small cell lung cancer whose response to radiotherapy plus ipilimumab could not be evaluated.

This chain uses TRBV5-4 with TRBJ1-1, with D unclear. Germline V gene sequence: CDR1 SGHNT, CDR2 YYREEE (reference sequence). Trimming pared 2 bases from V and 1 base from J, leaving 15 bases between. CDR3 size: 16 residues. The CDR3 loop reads CASSLKSGGENTEAFF. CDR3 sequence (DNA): TGTGCCAGCAGCTTAAAATCGGGAGGCGAGAACACTGAAGCTTTCTTT.

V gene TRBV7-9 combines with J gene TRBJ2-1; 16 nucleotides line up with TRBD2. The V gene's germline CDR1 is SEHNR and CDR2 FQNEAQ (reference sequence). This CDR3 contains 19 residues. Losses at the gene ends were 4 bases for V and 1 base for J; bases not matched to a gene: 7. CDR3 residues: CASSSEPGLAGGSYNEQFF. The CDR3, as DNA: TGTGCCAGCAGCTCAGAACCGGGACTAGCGGGAGGGTCCTACAATGAGCAGTTCTTC.

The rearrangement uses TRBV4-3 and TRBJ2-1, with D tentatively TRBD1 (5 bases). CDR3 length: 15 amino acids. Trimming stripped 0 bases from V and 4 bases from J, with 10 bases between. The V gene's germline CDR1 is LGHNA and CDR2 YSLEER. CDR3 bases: TGCGCCAGCAGCCAAGACAGGGAACCGTACAATGAGCAGTTCTTC. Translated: CASSQDREPYNEQFF.

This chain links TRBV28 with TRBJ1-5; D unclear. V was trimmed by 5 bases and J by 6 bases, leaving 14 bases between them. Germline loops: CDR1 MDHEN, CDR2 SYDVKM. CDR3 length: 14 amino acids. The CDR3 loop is CASSGGKGSQPQHF. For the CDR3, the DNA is TGTGCCAGCAGTGGCGGGAAAGGAAGTCAGCCCCAGCATTTT.

The CDR3 DNA follows: TGTGCCAGCAGCCAACGGTTGGGGCAGACGAACACCGGGGAGCTGTTTTTT. This codes for CASSQRLGQTNTGELFF. V gene TRBV14 combines with J gene TRBJ2-2; a weak D match, TRBD1 (5 bases). V was shortened by 2 bases and J by 0 bases, with 13 bases between the two germline ends. CDR3 length equals 17 residues. Per the germline V gene, CDR1 is SGHDN and CDR2 is FVKESK.

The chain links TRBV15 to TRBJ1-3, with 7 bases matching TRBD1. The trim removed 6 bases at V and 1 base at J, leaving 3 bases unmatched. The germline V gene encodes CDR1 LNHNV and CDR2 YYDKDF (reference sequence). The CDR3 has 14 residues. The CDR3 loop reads CATSQGGSGNTIYF. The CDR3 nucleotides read TGTGCCACCAGTCAGGGGGGTTCTGGAAACACCATATATTTT. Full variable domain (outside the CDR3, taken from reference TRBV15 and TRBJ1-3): DAMVIQNPRYQVTQFGKPVTLSCSQTLNHNVMYWYQQKSSQAPKLLFHYYDKDFNNEADTPDNFQSRRPNTSFCFLDIRSPGLGDTAMYLCATSQGGSGNTIYFGEGSWLTVV.

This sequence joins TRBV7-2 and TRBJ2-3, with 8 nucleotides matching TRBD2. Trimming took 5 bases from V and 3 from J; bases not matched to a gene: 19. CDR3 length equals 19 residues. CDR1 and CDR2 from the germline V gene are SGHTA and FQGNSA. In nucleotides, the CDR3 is TGTGCCAGCAGCCCCCTGGTGAGCGGGAGCTTTTTTGGGACAGATACGCAGTATTTT. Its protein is CASSPLVSGSFFGTDTQYF.

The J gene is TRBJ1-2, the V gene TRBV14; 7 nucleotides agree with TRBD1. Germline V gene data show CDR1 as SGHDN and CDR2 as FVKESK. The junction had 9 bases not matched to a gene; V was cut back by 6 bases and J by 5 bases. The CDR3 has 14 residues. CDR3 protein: CASSLGTDLYGYTF. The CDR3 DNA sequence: TGTGCCAGCAGTCTTGGGACAGATCTTTATGGCTACACCTTC.

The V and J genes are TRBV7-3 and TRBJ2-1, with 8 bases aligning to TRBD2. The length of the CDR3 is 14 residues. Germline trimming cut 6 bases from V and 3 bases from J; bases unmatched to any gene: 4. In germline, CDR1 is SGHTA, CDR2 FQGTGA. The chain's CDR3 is CASSRGGIYNEQFF. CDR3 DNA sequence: TGTGCCAGCAGTCGGGGGGGAATCTACAATGAGCAGTTCTTC.

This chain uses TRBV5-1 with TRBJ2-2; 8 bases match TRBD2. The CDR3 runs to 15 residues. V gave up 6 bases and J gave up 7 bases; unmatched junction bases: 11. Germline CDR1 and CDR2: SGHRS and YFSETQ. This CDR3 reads CASKASGSKDGELFF. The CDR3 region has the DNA TGCGCCAGCAAGGCCAGCGGGAGTAAGGACGGGGAGCTGTTTTTT.

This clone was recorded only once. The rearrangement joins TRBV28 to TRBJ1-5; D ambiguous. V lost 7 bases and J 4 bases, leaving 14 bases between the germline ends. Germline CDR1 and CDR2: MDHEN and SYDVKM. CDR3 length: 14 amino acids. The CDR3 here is CASTDRGRNQPQHF. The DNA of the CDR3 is TGTGCCAGCACGGACCGGGGAAGAAATCAGCCCCAGCATTTT.

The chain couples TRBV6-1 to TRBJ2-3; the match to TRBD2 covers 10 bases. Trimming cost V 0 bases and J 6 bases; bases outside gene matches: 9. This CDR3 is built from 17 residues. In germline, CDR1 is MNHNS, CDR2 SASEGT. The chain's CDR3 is CASSEARTSGSWDTQYF. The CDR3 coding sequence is TGTGCCAGCAGTGAAGCGAGGACTAGCGGTTCATGGGATACGCAGTATTTT.

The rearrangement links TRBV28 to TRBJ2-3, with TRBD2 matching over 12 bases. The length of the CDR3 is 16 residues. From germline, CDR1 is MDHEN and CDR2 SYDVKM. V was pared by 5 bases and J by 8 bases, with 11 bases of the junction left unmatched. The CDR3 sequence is CASSLGLAGSLRTQYF. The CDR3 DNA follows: TGTGCCAGCAGTCTAGGACTAGCGGGATCTCTCCGTACGCAGTATTTT.

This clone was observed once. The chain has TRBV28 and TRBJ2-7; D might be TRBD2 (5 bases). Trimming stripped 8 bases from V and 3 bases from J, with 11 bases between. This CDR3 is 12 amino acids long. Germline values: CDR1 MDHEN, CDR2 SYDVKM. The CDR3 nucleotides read TGTGCCAGCTTAGGAGGCAGCTACGAGCAGTACTTC. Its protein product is CASLGGSYEQYF.

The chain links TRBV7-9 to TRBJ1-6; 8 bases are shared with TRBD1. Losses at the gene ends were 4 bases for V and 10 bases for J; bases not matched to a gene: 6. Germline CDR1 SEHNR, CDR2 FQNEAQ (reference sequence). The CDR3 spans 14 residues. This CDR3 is CASSSRGRGSPLHF. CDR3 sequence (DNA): TGTGCCAGCAGCTCCAGGGGGCGTGGATCACCCCTCCACTTT.

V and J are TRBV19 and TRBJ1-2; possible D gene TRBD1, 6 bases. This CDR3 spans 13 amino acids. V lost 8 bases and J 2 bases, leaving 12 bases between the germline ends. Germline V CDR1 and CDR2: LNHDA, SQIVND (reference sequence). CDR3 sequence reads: CASSQQGNYGYTF. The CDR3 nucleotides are TGTGCCAGTTCCCAACAGGGAAACTATGGCTACACCTTC. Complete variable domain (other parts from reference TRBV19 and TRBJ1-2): DGGITQSPKYLFRKEGQNVTLSCEQNLNHDAMYWYRQDPGQGLRLIYYSQIVNDFQKGDIAEGYSVSREKKESFPLTVTSAQKNPTAFYLCASSQQGNYGYTFGSGTRLTVV.